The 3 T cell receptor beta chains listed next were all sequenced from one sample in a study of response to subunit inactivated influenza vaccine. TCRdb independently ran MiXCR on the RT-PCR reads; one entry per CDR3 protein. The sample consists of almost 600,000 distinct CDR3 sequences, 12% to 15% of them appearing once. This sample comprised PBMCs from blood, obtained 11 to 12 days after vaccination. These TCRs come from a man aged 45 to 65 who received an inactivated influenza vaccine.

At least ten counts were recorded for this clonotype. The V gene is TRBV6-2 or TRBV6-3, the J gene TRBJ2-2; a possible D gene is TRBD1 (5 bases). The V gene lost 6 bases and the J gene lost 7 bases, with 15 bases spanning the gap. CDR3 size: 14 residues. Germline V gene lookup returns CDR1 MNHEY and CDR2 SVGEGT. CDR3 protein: CASSRLTVLGELFF. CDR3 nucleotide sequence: TGTGCCAGCAGCCGCCTGACAGTACTCGGGGAGCTGTTTTTT.

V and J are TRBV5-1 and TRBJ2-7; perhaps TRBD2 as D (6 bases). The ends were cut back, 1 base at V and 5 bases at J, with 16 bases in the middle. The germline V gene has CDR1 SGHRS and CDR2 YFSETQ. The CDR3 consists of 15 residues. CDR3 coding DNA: TGCGCCAGCAGCTTGACGCCGGGGGAAGGGGACGAGCAGTACTTC. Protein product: CASSLTPGEGDEQYF.

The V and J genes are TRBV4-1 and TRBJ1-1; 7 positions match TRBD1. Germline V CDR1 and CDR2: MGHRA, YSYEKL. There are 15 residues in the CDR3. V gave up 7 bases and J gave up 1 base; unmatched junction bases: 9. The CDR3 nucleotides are TGCGCCAGCAACCATCCGGGACAGAGGAACACTGAAGCTTTCTTT. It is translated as CASNHPGQRNTEAFF.